The clone carrying this T cell receptor beta chain was picked up many times. Its specificity is unknown. The data were obtained in a study of beta chain features in type 1 diabetes. On the study more broadly: On cell yields, gender and age, patients and healthy donors were similar.

Trimming removed 5 bases from V and 7 bases from J; junction bases left unmatched: 13. The germline V gene has CDR1 SEHNR and CDR2 FQNEAQ (reference sequence). CDR3 length equals 15 residues. Expressed TCRB transcripts got sequenced, as all isolated RNA was reverse transcribed. Sequencing used immunoSEQ multiplex PCR; TCRdb keeps in-frame clones, though not all of them. The sample has hundreds of thousands of clones; roughly 12% are singletons. Study observations and caveats: These data did not resolve whether HLA type affects TCRB rearrangement. PCR might pick shorter templates more often, in the same way for patients and controls.

This TCR was recovered from a man between 18 and 35 years old in good health. The sequenced material came from naive CD4+ T cells from blood. The chain recombines TRBV7-9 with TRBJ2-5; TRBD2 matches at 7 bases. CDR3 protein: CASSLRLAGLGTQYF. CDR3 bases: TGTGCCAGCAGCCTCCGACTAGCAGGTTTGGGGACCCAGTACTTC.